The rows below give T cell receptor beta chains drawn from one sample of a study of OX40 agonist ivuxolimab in advanced cancers. The table came from immunoSEQ multiplex PCR; TCRdb's copy has only in-frame clones and leaves some out. The table includes tens of thousands of clones, over 75% detected once. Source: CD4+ or CD8+ T cells sorted from blood, taken in a trial of the OX40 agonist ivuxolimab. The receptors were gathered from an adult with an advanced solid tumor such as melanoma, head and neck, liver or kidney cancer. Each CDR3 is given with its conserved first and last residue. The D gene is left open where the match is weak. Clone size is stated in some rows and not others, as once, few, many or a class when expanded.

V gene	D gene	J gene	clone size	CDR3 protein	CDR3 DNA
TRBV27	TRBD1	TRBJ2-7	-	CASSWDSSYEQYF	TGTGCCAGCAGTTGGGACAGCAGCTACGAGCAGTACTTC
TRBV10-3	-	TRBJ2-7	-	CAISETDPYEQYF	TGTGCCATCAGTGAGACGGACCCCTACGAGCAGTACTTC
TRBV6-5	TRBD1	TRBJ2-1	-	CASSYRTGVHEQFF	TGTGCCAGCAGTTACAGGACAGGGGTTCATGAGCAGTTCTTC
TRBV25-1	-	TRBJ1-2	-	CASSDLNGGGSSNYGYTF	TGTGCCAGCAGTGACCTGAACGGGGGGGGCAGTTCTAACTATGGCTACACCTTC
TRBV10-3	TRBD1	TRBJ2-2	-	CAISAWDRVNTGELFF	TGTGCCATCAGTGCGTGGGACAGAGTGAACACCGGGGAGCTGTTTTTT
TRBV9	-	TRBJ2-3	-	CASSVGGTDTQYF	TGTGCCAGCAGCGTAGGGGGCACAGATACGCAGTATTTT
TRBV7-9	-	TRBJ2-1	-	CASSYGTASYNEQFF	TGTGCCAGCAGCTATGGGACTGCCTCCTACAATGAGCAGTTCTTC
TRBV7-3	TRBD2	TRBJ2-5	-	CASSSGTSGSETQYF	TGTGCCAGCAGCTCAGGGACTAGCGGGAGCGAGACCCAGTACTTC
TRBV28	-	TRBJ1-5	-	CASSLISSNQPQHF	TGTGCCAGTTCATTAATTTCGAGCAATCAGCCCCAGCATTTT
TRBV9	TRBD2	TRBJ2-3	-	CASSVLAGPTDTQYF	TGTGCCAGCAGCGTGCTAGCGGGACCCACAGATACGCAGTATTTT
TRBV5-6	TRBD2	TRBJ2-1	-	CASSFSGSSYNEQFF	TGTGCCAGCAGCTTTAGCGGGAGTTCCTACAATGAGCAGTTCTTC
TRBV10-3	-	TRBJ1-5	-	CAISEKGSNQPQHF	TGTGCCATCAGTGAGAAGGGGAGCAATCAGCCCCAGCATTTT
TRBV28	TRBD2	TRBJ2-7	-	CASRPLAGGLHEQYF	TGTGCCAGCAGGCCACTAGCGGGAGGGCTCCACGAGCAGTACTTC
TRBV18	-	TRBJ1-2	-	CASSPSTVNYGYTF	TGTGCCAGCTCACCATCGACAGTTAACTATGGCTACACCTTC
TRBV27	-	TRBJ2-7	-	CASSHGTQHEQYF	TGTGCCAGCAGTCACGGGACTCAACACGAGCAGTACTTC
TRBV13	-	TRBJ1-2	few	CASSSRDVGYTF	TGTGCCAGCAGCTCCCGGGACGTTGGCTACACCTTC
TRBV5-6	-	TRBJ2-5	-	CASSGGDSQETQYF	TGTGCCAGCAGCGGAGGGGACAGTCAAGAGACCCAGTACTTC
TRBV29-1	TRBD2	TRBJ2-2	once	CSAGLAASNTGELFF	TGCAGCGCTGGACTAGCGGCGTCTAACACCGGGGAGCTGTTTTTT
TRBV7-9	TRBD2	TRBJ2-3	-	CASSLGRTSTADTQYF	TGTGCCAGCAGCTTAGGTCGGACTAGCACCGCAGATACGCAGTATTTT
TRBV4-3	-	TRBJ2-3	few	CASSQGSRAGRTDTQYF	TGCGCCAGCAGCCAAGGATCGAGAGCGGGTCGCACAGATACGCAGTATTTT
TRBV29-1	-	TRBJ2-2	few	CSILGRTGELFF	TGCAGCATTTTGGGCCGGACCGGGGAGCTGTTTTTT
TRBV19	TRBD2	TRBJ2-3	-	CASSILAGATDTQYF	TGTGCCAGTAGTATCCTAGCGGGAGCCACAGATACGCAGTATTTT
TRBV4-3	-	TRBJ1-3	-	CASSQDLSVRTGNTIYF	TGCGCCAGCAGCCAAGATTTGAGCGTTCGGACTGGAAACACCATATATTTT
TRBV4-1	TRBD1	TRBJ2-1	-	CASSHGQGSYNEQFF	TGCGCCAGCAGCCATGGACAGGGATCCTACAATGAGCAGTTCTTC
TRBV4-2	-	TRBJ1-1	-	CASSQDGSSVNTEAFF	TGTGCCAGCAGCCAAGACGGGTCGTCGGTGAACACTGAAGCTTTCTTT